The clone carrying this TCR beta chain was counted only a few times. The source of the sample is a study of blood T cell repertoires in COVID-19. Study overall: Italy, Spain and the United States were the sources of the convalescent and acute COVID-19 samples.

Trimming stripped 0 bases from V and 7 bases from J, with 10 bases between. Germline CDR1 is SGHVS and CDR2 is FQNEAQ. The CDR3 length is 15 residues. Methods used by the authors: Amplification of reference gene primers was used by the study to estimate nucleated cell counts. TCRdb keeps only in-frame clones here, not all; method: immunoSEQ multiplex PCR. V, J and clone size reflect that table, while D and trimming were determined from the DNA. Of approximately 170,000 clones listed, approximately 90% are singletons. This sequence originates from a man aged 18 to 30 who had recovered from COVID-19. This rearrangement joins TRBV7-8 to TRBJ1-6; D gene uncertain. Sequencing was done on a sample of peripheral blood. CDR3 amino acids: CASSLAVQQNSPLHF. In DNA, the CDR3 is TGTGCCAGCAGCTTAGCGGTACAGCAGAATTCACCCCTCCACTTT.